This TCR beta chain was identified in a study of cytomegalovirus exposure and HLA in healthy donors. The PCR used 60 Vbeta and 13 Jbeta primers. The assay was immunoSEQ multiplex PCR, and TCRdb's table has in-frame clones only and misses some. This table has 150,000 to 200,000 clones, about four fifths appearing once. This CDR3 has 16 amino acids. Per the germline V gene, CDR1 is KGHSH and CDR2 is LQKENI. Losses at the gene ends were 5 bases for V and 0 bases for J; bases not matched to a gene: 9. J is TRBJ1-1 and V is TRBV18; TRBD1 aligns across 7 bases. This clonotype was sampled from a girl between 5 and 17 years old in good health and CMV-seropositive. The sequenced sample was PBMCs. The CDR3 DNA is TGTGCCAGCTCAATACAGGGGCCCCGAATGAACACTGAAGCTTTCTTT. It is translated as CASSIQGPRMNTEAFF. Filled out from reference TRBV18 and TRBJ1-1, the complete variable domain reads NAGVMQNPRHLVRRRGQEARLRCSPMKGHSHVYWYRQLPEEGLKFMVYLQKENIIDESGMPKERFSAEFPKEGPSILRIQQVVRGDSAAYFCASSIQGPRMNTEAFFGQGTRLTVV.